This T cell receptor beta chain is drawn from a study of cytomegalovirus exposure and HLA in healthy donors. Overall study results and limits: Follow-up analysis found HLA locus-dependent TCR association rates, highest for DRB1 and lowest for HLA-C. Within an earlier analysis, most TCR beta V segments proved productive either about 87% or about 30% of the time. Presence/absence results assume similar sequencing depth per donor, which may not hold.

Donors likely had unrecorded immune exposures despite being nominally healthy when sampled. With regard to this clone: No antigen is known for it.

Germline V gene data show CDR1 as SGHTA and CDR2 as FQGTGA. The trim removed 2 bases at V and 2 bases at J, leaving 15 bases unmatched. This CDR3 spans 20 amino acids. The primer mix had 60 Vbeta and 13 Jbeta primers. The repertoire was sequenced with immunoSEQ multiplex PCR; TCRdb's copy has only in-frame clones and lacks some. The sample has 200,000 to 250,000 clones; about 81% are singletons. The V and J genes are TRBV7-3 and TRBJ2-1; 10 bases fit TRBD2. Sequenced input: PBMCs. The sequence was collected from a middle-aged woman in good health and CMV-seronegative. The CDR3 protein is CASSLPGKKGSGRAYNEQFF. The CDR3 coding sequence is TGTGCCAGCAGCTTACCGGGGAAAAAAGGAAGCGGGAGGGCCTACAATGAGCAGTTCTTC.